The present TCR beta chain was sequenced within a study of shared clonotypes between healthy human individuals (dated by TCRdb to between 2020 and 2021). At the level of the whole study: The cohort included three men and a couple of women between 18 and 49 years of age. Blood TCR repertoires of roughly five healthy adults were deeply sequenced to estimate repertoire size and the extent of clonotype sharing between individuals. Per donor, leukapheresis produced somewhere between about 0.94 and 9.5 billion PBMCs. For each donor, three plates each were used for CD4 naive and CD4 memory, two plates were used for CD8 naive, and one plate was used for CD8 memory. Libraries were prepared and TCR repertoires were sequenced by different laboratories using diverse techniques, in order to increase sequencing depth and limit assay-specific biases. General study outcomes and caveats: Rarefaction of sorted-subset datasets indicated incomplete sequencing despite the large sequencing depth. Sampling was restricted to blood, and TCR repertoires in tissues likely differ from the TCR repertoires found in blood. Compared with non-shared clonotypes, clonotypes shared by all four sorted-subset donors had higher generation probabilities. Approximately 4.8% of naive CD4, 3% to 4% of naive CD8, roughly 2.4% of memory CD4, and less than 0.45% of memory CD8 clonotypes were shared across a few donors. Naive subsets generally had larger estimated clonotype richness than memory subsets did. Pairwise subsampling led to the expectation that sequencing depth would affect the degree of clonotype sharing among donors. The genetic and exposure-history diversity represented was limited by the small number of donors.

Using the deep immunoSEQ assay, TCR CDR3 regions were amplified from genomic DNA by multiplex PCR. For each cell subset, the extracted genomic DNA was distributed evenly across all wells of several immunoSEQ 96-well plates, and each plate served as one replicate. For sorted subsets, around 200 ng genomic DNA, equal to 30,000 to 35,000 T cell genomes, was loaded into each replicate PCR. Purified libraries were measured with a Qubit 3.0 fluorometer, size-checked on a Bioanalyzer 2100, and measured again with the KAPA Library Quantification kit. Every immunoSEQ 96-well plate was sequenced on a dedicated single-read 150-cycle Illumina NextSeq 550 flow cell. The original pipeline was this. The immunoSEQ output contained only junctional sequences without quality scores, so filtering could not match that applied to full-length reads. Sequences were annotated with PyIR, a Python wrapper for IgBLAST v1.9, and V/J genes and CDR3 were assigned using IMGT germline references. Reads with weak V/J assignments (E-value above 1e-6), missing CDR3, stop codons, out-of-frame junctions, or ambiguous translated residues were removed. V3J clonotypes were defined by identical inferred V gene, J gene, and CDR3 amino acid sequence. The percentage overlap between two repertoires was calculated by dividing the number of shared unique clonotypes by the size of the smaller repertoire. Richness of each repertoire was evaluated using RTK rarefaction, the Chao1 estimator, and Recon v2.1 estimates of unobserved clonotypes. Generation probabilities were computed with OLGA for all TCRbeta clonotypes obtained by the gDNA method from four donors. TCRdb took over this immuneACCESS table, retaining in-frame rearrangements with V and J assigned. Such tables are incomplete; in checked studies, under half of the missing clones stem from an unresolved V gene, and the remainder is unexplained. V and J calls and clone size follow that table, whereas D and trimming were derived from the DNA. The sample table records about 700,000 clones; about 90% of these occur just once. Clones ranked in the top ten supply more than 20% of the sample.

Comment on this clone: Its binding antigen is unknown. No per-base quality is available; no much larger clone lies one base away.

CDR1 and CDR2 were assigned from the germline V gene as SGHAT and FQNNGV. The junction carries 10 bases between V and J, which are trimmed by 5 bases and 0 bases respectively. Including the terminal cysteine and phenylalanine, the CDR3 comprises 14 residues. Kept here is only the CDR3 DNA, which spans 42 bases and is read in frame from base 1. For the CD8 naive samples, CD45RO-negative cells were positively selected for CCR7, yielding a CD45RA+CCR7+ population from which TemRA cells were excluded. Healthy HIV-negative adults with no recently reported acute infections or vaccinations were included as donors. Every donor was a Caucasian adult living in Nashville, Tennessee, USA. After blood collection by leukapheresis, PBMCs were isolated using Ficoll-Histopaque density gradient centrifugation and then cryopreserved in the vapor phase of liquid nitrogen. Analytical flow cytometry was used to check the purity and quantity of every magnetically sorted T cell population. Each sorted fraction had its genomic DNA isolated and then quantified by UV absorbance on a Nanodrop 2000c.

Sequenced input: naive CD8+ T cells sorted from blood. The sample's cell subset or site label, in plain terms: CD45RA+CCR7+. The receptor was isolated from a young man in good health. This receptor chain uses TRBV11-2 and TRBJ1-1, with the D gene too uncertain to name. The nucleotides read TGTGCCAGCAGCCCACCCCGGGTGAACACTGAAGCTTTCTTT. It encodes CASSPPRVNTEAFF.